This T cell receptor beta chain was recorded in a study of T cells in Graves' hyperthyroidism and ophthalmopathy. Findings and caveats of the study: Among clonotypes expanded in thyroid above 0.001, most were also found in blood.

From RNA transcripts, TCR beta CDR3 regions were amplified. In the first-round RT-PCR of the TCR CDR3, the HTBI primer set was used. TCRdb used MiXCR to reprocess the multiplex PCR reads, holding one entry per CDR3 protein. The profile shows fewer than 550,000 distinct CDR3 sequences, 15% to 19% of them singletons. Concerning this clonotype itself: What it binds is unknown.

Germline CDR1 is SGHNT and CDR2 is YENEEA. This CDR3 comprises 11 residues. Trimming stripped 5 bases from V and 6 bases from J, with 5 bases between. Calling Graves' hyperthyroidism stable meant ophthalmopathy did not progress within 18 months. The chain combines TRBV11-3 with TRBJ2-1, with D unresolved. The TCR was taken from a woman younger than 30 with Graves' hyperthyroidism. The specimen was blood. The CDR3 DNA reads TGTGCCAGCAGCGAGGCCAATGAGCAGTTCTTC. Amino acid sequence: CASSEANEQFF.